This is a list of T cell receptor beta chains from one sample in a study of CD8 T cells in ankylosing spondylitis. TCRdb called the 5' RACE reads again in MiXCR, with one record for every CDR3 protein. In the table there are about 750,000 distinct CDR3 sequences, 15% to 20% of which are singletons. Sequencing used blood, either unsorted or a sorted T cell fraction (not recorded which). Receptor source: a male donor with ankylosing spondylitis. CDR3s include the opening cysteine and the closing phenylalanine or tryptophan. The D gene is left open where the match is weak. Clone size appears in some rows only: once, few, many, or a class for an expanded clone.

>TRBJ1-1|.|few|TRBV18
TGTGCCAGCTCACCAGGGGGGTCCTCGGGGAACACTGAAGCTTTCTTT
CASSPGGSSGNTEAFF
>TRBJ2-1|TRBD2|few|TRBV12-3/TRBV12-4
TGTGCCAGCACCCACCCCGGGGGGAACAATGAGCAGTTCTTC
CASTHPGGNNEQFF
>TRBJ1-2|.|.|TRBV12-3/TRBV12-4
TGTGCCAGCAGTTTATGGGGATATAACTATGGCTACACCTTC
CASSLWGYNYGYTF
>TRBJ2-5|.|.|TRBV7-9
TGTGCCAGCAGCTCCCGTCTGTCGGAGACCCAGTACTTC
CASSSRLSETQYF
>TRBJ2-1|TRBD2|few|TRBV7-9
TGTGCCAGCAGCTTATACGAGACTAGCGGGGAGTTCTTC
CASSLYETSGEFF
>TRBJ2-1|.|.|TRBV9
TGTGCCAGCAGCGTTCATCCCGAAGCCCCCAATGAGCAGTTCTTC
CASSVHPEAPNEQFF
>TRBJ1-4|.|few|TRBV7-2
TGTGCCAGCAGCTTAGCGTTAACTAATGAAAAACTGTTTTTT
CASSLALTNEKLFF
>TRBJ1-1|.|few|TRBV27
TGTGCCAGCAGTCCCCGTGGAGCTGGCCACACTGAAGCTTTCTTT
CASSPRGAGHTEAFF
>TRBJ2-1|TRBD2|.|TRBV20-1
TGCGGACTAGGGACTAGCGGCTACAATGAGCAGTTCTTC
CGLGTSGYNEQFF
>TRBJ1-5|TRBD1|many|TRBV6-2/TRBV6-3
TGTGCCAGCAGCCCGGACAGGGGGCTTTTCGGCAATCAGCCCCAGCATTTT
CASSPDRGLFGNQPQHF
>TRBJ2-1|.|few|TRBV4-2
TGTGCCAGCAGACCCCCTGAGATGAATGAGCAGTTCTTC
CASRPPEMNEQFF
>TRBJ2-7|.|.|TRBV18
TGTGCCAGCTCACCAGACACCGTGAGCTCCTACGAGCAGTACTTC
CASSPDTVSSYEQYF
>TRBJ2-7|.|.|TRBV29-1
TGCAGCGTTGAAGAGGGCTACGAGCAGTACTTC
CSVEEGYEQYF
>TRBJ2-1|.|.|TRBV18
TGTGCCAGCTCGCGGGGCCTAACCTCCAATGAGCAGTTCTTC
CASSRGLTSNEQFF
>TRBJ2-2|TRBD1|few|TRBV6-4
TGTGCCAGCAGTGAATCCGGGACAGGGGGCAATAACGGGGAGCTGTTTTTT
CASSESGTGGNNGELFF
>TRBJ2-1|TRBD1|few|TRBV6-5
TGTGCCAGCAGTTACGGGACAGGGGCAAACAATGAGCAGTTCTTC
CASSYGTGANNEQFF
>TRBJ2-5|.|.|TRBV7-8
TGTGCCAGCAGCTTGGGACTCGTTAAAGACCAAGAGACCCAGTACTTC
CASSLGLVKDQETQYF
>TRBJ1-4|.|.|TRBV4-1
TGCGCCAGCAGCCAAGTGTCTTACTTTAATGAAAAACTGTTTTTT
CASSQVSYFNEKLFF
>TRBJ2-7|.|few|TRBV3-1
TGTGCCAGCAGCTTCCCACAGGGCTACGAGCAGTACTTC
CASSFPQGYEQYF
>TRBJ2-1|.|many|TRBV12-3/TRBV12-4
TGTGCCAGCAGTTTTGACAGTCCCTCCTACAATGAGCAGTTCTTC
CASSFDSPSYNEQFF
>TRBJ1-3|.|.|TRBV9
TGTGCCAGCAGCAATCGTAAGGGGGGAAGCACATACTCTGGAAACACCATATATTTT
CASSNRKGGSTYSGNTIYF
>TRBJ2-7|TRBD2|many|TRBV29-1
TGCAGCGACTGGACTAGCGGGAGCAACGAGCAGTACTTC
CSDWTSGSNEQYF
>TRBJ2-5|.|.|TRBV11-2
TGTGCCAGCAGCTTATGGGGTCAGCGGCCCCAAGAGACCCAGTACTTC
CASSLWGQRPQETQYF
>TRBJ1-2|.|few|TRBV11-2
TGTGCCAGCAGCTTAACTCCTCGCTATGGCTACACCTTC
CASSLTPRYGYTF
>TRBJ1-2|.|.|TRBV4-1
TGCGCCAGCAGCCAAGAGGGCGGCGCCGTACGTGGCTACACCTTC
CASSQEGGAVRGYTF
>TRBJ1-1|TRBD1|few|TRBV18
TGTGCCAGCTCACCAAAGCAGGGGGGTGAGACTGAAGCTTTCTTT
CASSPKQGGETEAFF
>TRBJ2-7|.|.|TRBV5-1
TGCGCCAGCAGCTTTACAGGGTCCAGCTCCTACGAGCAGTACTTC
CASSFTGSSSYEQYF
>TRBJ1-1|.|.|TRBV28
TGTGCCAGCAGTTTGATAAGACTTAACACTGAAGCTTTCTTT
CASSLIRLNTEAFF
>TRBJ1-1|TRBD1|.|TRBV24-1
TGTGCCATCGGCGCACAGGGGAAGGACACTGAAGCTTTCTTT
CAIGAQGKDTEAFF
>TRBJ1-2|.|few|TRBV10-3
TGTGCCATCAGTGACAGGGGCTCTTATGGCTACACCTTC
CAISDRGSYGYTF
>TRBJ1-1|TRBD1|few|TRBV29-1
TGCAGCGTTGAGGGGACAGGGGGTGGGAACACTGAAGCTTTCTTT
CSVEGTGGGNTEAFF
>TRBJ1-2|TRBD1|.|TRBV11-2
TGTGCCAGCAGCCATTCGACAGGGGGTGGTGGCTACACCTTC
CASSHSTGGGGYTF
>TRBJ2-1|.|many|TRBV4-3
TGCGCCAGCAGCCAAGATCTAGGAGGGGGGAGTGATGAGCAGTTCTTC
CASSQDLGGGSDEQFF
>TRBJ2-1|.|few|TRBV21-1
TGTGCCAGCAGCTCCCGGACTAGCGGGAGGAACAATGAGCAGTTCTTC
CASSSRTSGRNNEQFF